This T cell receptor beta chain emerged from a study of T cells in Graves' hyperthyroidism and ophthalmopathy. In this sample, this clonotype turned up a few times. Fresh 10 ml peripheral blood yielded PBMCs. There are 11 residues in the CDR3. The germline gives CDR1 SGHTS, CDR2 YDEGEE. Trimming removed 3 bases at V and 13 bases at J, with 8 bases between. TCR beta CDR3 regions were amplified from RNA. First-round RT-PCR of the TCR CDR3 relied on the HTBI primer set. TCRdb re-called the multiplex PCR reads through MiXCR, storing one row per CDR3 protein. The repertoire holds about 720,000 distinct CDR3 sequences, roughly 20% seen once, with roughly a sixth in the top ten.

This TCR derives from a woman aged 45-65 years with Graves' hyperthyroidism that later progressed to Graves' ophthalmopathy. The chain is built from TRBV5-8 and TRBJ1-6, with no clear D. The specimen was blood. Written as DNA, the CDR3 is TGTGCCAGCAGCTCCACATACCCCCTCCACTTT. Its protein product is CASSSTYPLHF.